The clone carrying this TCR beta chain occurred once. Its target is unknown. V was pared by 5 bases and J by 8 bases, with 9 bases between. Germline V gene sequence: CDR1 SNHLY, CDR2 FYNNEI. This CDR3 spans 11 amino acids. These data are taken from a study of OX40 agonist ivuxolimab in advanced cancers. Study conclusions and caveats: Clonal expansion by week 6 occurred in CD4+ and CD8+ blood T cells (at 0.1 to 3.0 mg/kg).

Peripheral blood came from all dose cohorts at three timepoints. Produced via immunoSEQ multiplex PCR; TCRdb's table is partial and in-frame only. Among around 35,000 clones listed, around 85% were seen once. The source of this sequence is an adult with an advanced solid tumor such as melanoma, head and neck, liver or kidney cancer. The sequences come from CD4+ or CD8+ T cells sorted from blood, collected in a trial of the OX40 agonist ivuxolimab. The V call is TRBV2, the J call TRBJ1-1; a possible D gene is TRBD1 (6 bases). CDR3 amino acids: CASSLTGEAFF. The CDR3 nucleotides read TGTGCCAGCAGTTTAACAGGGGAAGCTTTCTTT.